The clone carrying this T cell receptor beta chain was counted between two and nine times. The data stem from a study of neoadjuvant nivolumab and ipilimumab in lung cancer. Per the germline V gene, CDR1 is SNHLY and CDR2 is FYNNEI. The CDR3 length is 14 residues. The J segment lost 4 bases and the V segment lost 5 bases, leaving 7 bases of the junction unmatched. Produced via immunoSEQ multiplex PCR; TCRdb's table is partial and in-frame only. This sample yields 1,500 to 2,000 clones, of which 85% to 90% are seen a single time; roughly 2.1% belongs to the top ten. The receptor was isolated from an adult with non-small cell lung cancer. The genes are TRBV2 and TRBJ1-1; TRBD1 matches 7 bases. The sequenced sample was adjacent normal lung tissue, obtained after neoadjuvant nivolumab, alone or with ipilimumab, at or shortly before surgery. CDR3 DNA: TGTGCCAGCAGTTCAGGGGGAAAAAGCACTGAAGCTTTCTTT. Translation gives CASSSGGKSTEAFF.